Presented here are 18 T cell receptor beta chains from one specimen sequenced in a study of blood T cell repertoires in COVID-19. The data were produced by immunoSEQ multiplex PCR, yet TCRdb's version contains in-frame clones alone and is incomplete. Among some 65,000 clones, about 85% were seen once, and the ten largest hold about 2.9%. The sample consisted of peripheral blood. The receptors were sampled from an elderly man with acute or convalescent COVID-19.

The chain couples TRBV3-1 (or the pseudogene TRBV3-2) to TRBJ1-1; D might be TRBD1 (6 bases). The V gene's germline CDR1 is LGHDT and CDR2 YNNKEL (reference sequence). The V end lost 2 bases, the J end lost 4 bases, and 14 bases lay between the germline ends. This CDR3 region has 15 residues. The CDR3 bases are TGTGCCAGCAGCCAACTACGCAGGGGAAGCACTGAAGCTTTCTTT. It translates to CASSQLRRGSTEAFF.

This chain links TRBV27 with TRBJ2-4, with 9 bases fitting TRBD1. CDR1 is MNHEY, CDR2 SMNVEV, per germline (reference sequence). V lost 6 bases to trimming and J lost 5 bases; unmatched junction nucleotides: 2. This CDR3 is built from 13 residues. The CDR3 bases are TGTGCCAGCAGGGGGACAGGGCAAAACATTCAGTACTTC. Amino acids: CASRGTGQNIQYF.

The chain links TRBV30 to TRBJ2-1; tentative D call: TRBD2 (6 bases). The germline V gene encodes CDR1 GTSNPN and CDR2 SVGIG (reference sequence). This CDR3 region has 13 residues. Trimming took 3 bases from V and 8 from J, leaving 14 bases between them. Here the CDR3 reads CAWSSFIADEQFF. DNA for the CDR3: TGTGCCTGGAGCTCTTTCATAGCGGATGAGCAGTTCTTC.

The chain couples TRBV24-1 to TRBJ2-1; TRBD1 is a possible D gene (6 bases). The V gene's germline CDR1 is KGHDR and CDR2 SFDVKD. The V and J ends lost 7 bases and 7 bases respectively, with 22 bases between them. There are 16 residues in the CDR3. CDR3: CATSTRSPGHLNEQFF. DNA of the CDR3: TGTGCCACCAGCACACGCTCACCGGGACACCTAAATGAGCAGTTCTTC.

The V call is TRBV29-1, the J call TRBJ2-3; D uncertain. Deletions cut 2 bases from V and 1 base from J, with 7 bases between. CDR1 and CDR2 (germline): SQVTM, ANQGSEA. CDR3 length equals 13 residues. For the CDR3, the DNA is TGCAGCGTTGAAAGGCAGGGCACAGATACGCAGTATTTT. Encoded protein: CSVERQGTDTQYF.

The rearrangement joins TRBV20-1 to TRBJ1-5; TRBD1 might be the D (6 bases). CDR1 DFQATT and CDR2 SNEGSKA come from the germline V gene (reference sequence). The CDR3 totals 14 residues. V lost 3 bases and J 1 base, leaving 10 bases between the germline ends. Here the CDR3 reads CSASSRGSNQPQHF. Written as DNA, the CDR3 is TGCAGTGCTAGTTCAAGGGGGAGCAATCAGCCCCAGCATTTT.

The chain carries TRBV5-1 and TRBJ2-5; the match to TRBD2 covers 7 bases. This CDR3 region has 15 residues. Germline CDR1 and CDR2: SGHRS and YFSETQ. Trimming removed 1 base from V and 4 bases from J; junction bases left unmatched: 7. In nucleotides, the CDR3 is TGCGCCAGCAGCTTGTCGGGCGGGAGTGCAGAGACCCAGTACTTC. This translates into CASSLSGGSAETQYF.

This chain connects TRBV30 to TRBJ1-2; D is unresolved. Trimming stripped 1 base from V and 5 bases from J, with 17 bases between. Germline assignment: CDR1 GTSNPN and CDR2 SVGIG (reference sequence). CDR3 length equals 15 residues. The CDR3 DNA is TGTGCCTGGAGTGATAACAGAGCAAGTATGTATGGCTACACCTTC. It encodes CAWSDNRASMYGYTF. Full variable domain (outside the CDR3, taken from reference TRBV30 and TRBJ1-2): SQTIHQWPATLVQPVGSPLSLECTVEGTSNPNLYWYRQAAGRGLQLLFYSVGIGQISSEVPQNLSASRPQDRQFILSSKKLLLSDSGFYLCAWSDNRASMYGYTFGSGTRLTVV.

The chain recombines TRBV12-5 with TRBJ2-2, with D possibly matching TRBD1 (6 bases). Germline CDR1 LGHNT, CDR2 FRNRAP. V was pared by 5 bases and J by 4 bases, with 14 bases between. This CDR3 has 15 residues. The CDR3 DNA reads TGTGCTAGTGGTCCGCGCAGGGGTCCCACCGGGGAGCTGTTTTTT. It is translated as CASGPRRGPTGELFF.

This clone was counted only a few times. This chain connects TRBV5-6 to TRBJ2-7, with 12 bases identical to TRBD2. Losses at the gene ends were 4 bases for V and 2 bases for J; bases not matched to a gene: 7. The CDR3 spans 16 residues. Germline V gene sequence: CDR1 SGHDT, CDR2 YYEEEE. CDR3 DNA: TGTGCCAGCAGCAGAGGACTAGCGGGAAAGACCTACGAGCAGTACTTC. It encodes CASSRGLAGKTYEQYF.

This sequence joins TRBV9 and TRBJ2-3, with no clear D. Germline-derived CDR1 and CDR2 are SGDLS and YYNGEE. V shed 0 bases and J shed 0 bases, with 11 bases lying between them. This CDR3 spans 16 amino acids. CDR3 nucleotide sequence: TGTGCCAGCAGCGTAGGGAGCGTCCTAAGCACAGATACGCAGTATTTT. It translates to CASSVGSVLSTDTQYF.

The gene calls are TRBV18 and TRBJ1-5, with 7 bases fitting TRBD1. Germline lookup yields CDR1 KGHSH and CDR2 LQKENI. The CDR3 is 14 residues long. The trim removed 3 bases at V and 5 bases at J, leaving 4 bases unmatched. The chain's CDR3 is CASSPTGIDQPQHF. DNA of the CDR3: TGTGCCAGCTCACCGACAGGGATAGATCAGCCCCAGCATTTT.

The chain links TRBV11-2 to TRBJ1-2; possibly TRBD1 for D (5 bases). Trimming took 5 bases from V and 0 from J, leaving 19 bases between them. CDR3 length: 17 residues. Looked up from germline, CDR1 is SGHAT and CDR2 is FQNNGV. CDR3 nucleotide sequence: TGTGCCAGCAGCCTTACGGGAGGGGCGATGGCTAACTATGGCTACACCTTC. This translates into CASSLTGGAMANYGYTF.

The V gene is TRBV12-5, the J gene TRBJ2-7, with TRBD2 as a possible D gene (5 bases). Germline V gene sequence: CDR1 LGHNT, CDR2 FRNRAP. The germline V and J ends were trimmed by 0 bases and 1 base, with 10 bases remaining between them. This CDR3 contains 15 residues. The CDR3 DNA reads as TGTGCTAGTGGTTTGGTACAACCGGGATCCTACGAGCAGTACTTC. Residues: CASGLVQPGSYEQYF.

The rearrangement uses TRBV5-1 and TRBJ2-3; possible D gene TRBD1, 5 bases. The CDR3 is 14 residues long. Germline V CDR1 and CDR2: SGHRS, YFSETQ. V was shortened by 5 bases and J by 4 bases, with 14 bases between the two germline ends. CDR3: CASSPSSRADTQYF. The CDR3 DNA is TGCGCCAGCAGTCCGAGTTCCAGGGCAGATACGCAGTATTTT. Together with reference TRBV5-1 and TRBJ2-3, the CDR3 gives the full variable domain: KAGVTQTPRYLIKTRGQQVTLSCSPISGHRSVSWYQQTPGQGLQFLFEYFSETQRNKGNFPGRFSGRQFSNSRSEMNVSTLELGDSALYLCASSPSSRADTQYFGPGTRLTVL.

V is TRBV5-1 and J is TRBJ2-1, with 7 bases lining up with TRBD2. Germline CDR1 SGHRS, CDR2 YFSETQ. CDR3 length: 15 residues. Losses at the gene ends were 7 bases for V and 5 bases for J; bases not matched to a gene: 12. CDR3 DNA: TGCGCCAGCTCCCCTGGGGGAGGGCCGGACAATGAGCAGTTCTTC. It is translated as CASSPGGGPDNEQFF.

The chain carries TRBV6-2 or TRBV6-3 and TRBJ2-1, with 7 bases lining up with TRBD2. Germline-derived CDR1 and CDR2 are MNHEY and SVGEGT. The CDR3 spans 16 residues. J lost 7 bases, V lost 5 bases, and 14 bases had no gene match. DNA for the CDR3: TGTGCCAGCAGTCATTGGGCTAGCGGCCCTCCGAATGAGCAGTTCTTC. This encodes CASSHWASGPPNEQFF.

The count of this clone is one. The gene calls are TRBV12-3 or TRBV12-4 and TRBJ1-2; D is uncertain. This CDR3 contains 12 residues. Trimming took off 7 bases at V and 6 bases at J, with 12 bases between the two ends. CDR3 in DNA: TGTGCCAGCAAAAGGAGGGAAGATGGCTACACCTTC. Protein: CASKRREDGYTF.